This T cell receptor (beta chain) originates from a study of CD8 T cells in ankylosing spondylitis. Overall study results and limits: Disease-linked clones reportedly concentrated significantly in matched ankylosing spondylitis synovial fluid. Disease-linked clones were found to be CD8+ and relatively rare in peripheral blood. Apparently characteristic of ankylosing spondylitis blood was a TCR beta motif (roughly eight highly homologous variants).

As for this clonotype: The antigen is undetermined.

V lost 3 bases, J lost 6 bases, and 17 bases lay in between. This CDR3 region has 16 residues. Germline loops: CDR1 MGHRA, CDR2 YSYEKL. TCRdb reprocessed the 5' RACE reads via MiXCR and lists one record per CDR3 protein. The sample includes roughly 300,000 distinct CDR3 sequences, roughly 8% of them seen just once. This sequence joins TRBV4-1 and TRBJ1-4, with D perhaps matching TRBD1 (5 bases). The sequencing sample was made of blood, either unsorted or a sorted T cell fraction (not recorded which). This TCR was sampled from a male donor with ankylosing spondylitis. The CDR3, as DNA: TGCGCCAGCAGCCATAGGGACGGTGTTCAGGATGAAAAACTGTTTTTT. Residues: CASSHRDGVQDEKLFF.